These 7 T cell receptor beta chains were all obtained from the same sample, sequenced in a study of cytomegalovirus exposure and HLA in healthy donors. The PCR contained 60 Vbeta and 13 Jbeta primers. Clones were read by immunoSEQ multiplex PCR, and TCRdb kept only the in-frame ones, dropping some. The table has some 200,000 clones, over 70% seen once; the top ten hold 3.5% to 4%. Sequencing was done on a sample of PBMCs. These receptors were obtained from a man aged 45-60 years in good health and CMV-seronegative.

Concerning this clone: Sequence at one end of the junction differs from germline and may be a read error. The chain uses TRBV7-9 and TRBJ2-1; D remains unclear. Germline V lookup: CDR1 SEHNR, CDR2 FQNEAQ (reference sequence). This CDR3 contains 15 residues. The CDR3 loop reads CSSSINSVAYNEQFF. Here the CDR3 DNA reads TGTTCCAGCAGCATAAACAGTGTAGCCTACAATGAGCAGTTCTTC.

Written as DNA, the CDR3 is TGTGCCAGCAGTTACTCGACCAACAGCCTTGGGGGCTACACCTTC. As protein: CASSYSTNSLGGYTF. The V and J genes are TRBV6-5 and TRBJ1-2; D gene ambiguous. This CDR3 has 15 amino acids. The V end was cut by 0 bases, the J end by 8 bases, with 16 bases between. Germline CDR1 is MNHEY and CDR2 is SVGAGI.

The genes are TRBV4-3 and TRBJ2-1, with 7 bases identical to TRBD2. CDR3 size: 15 residues. The trim removed 4 bases at V and 4 bases at J, leaving 7 bases unmatched. The germline V gene has CDR1 LGHNA and CDR2 YSLEER. This chain's CDR3 is CASSLSWEGYNEQFF. As DNA, the CDR3 is TGCGCCAGCAGCCTCAGTTGGGAGGGGTACAATGAGCAGTTCTTC.

V gene TRBV4-3 combines with J gene TRBJ1-6, with D possibly being TRBD1 (5 bases). The length of the CDR3 is 14 residues. V dropped 1 base and J dropped 5 bases, with 6 bases sitting between them. Germline loops: CDR1 LGHNA, CDR2 YSLEER. The CDR3: CASSQGGDNSPLHF. CDR3 coding DNA: TGCGCCAGCAGCCAAGGGGGCGATAATTCACCCCTCCACTTT.

This clone was seen just once. This chain links TRBV7-8 with TRBJ2-3, with 9 nucleotides matching TRBD1. CDR1 and CDR2 from the germline V gene are SGHVS and FQNEAQ. There are 14 residues in the CDR3. The J segment lost 2 bases and the V segment lost 7 bases, leaving 4 bases of the junction unmatched. The CDR3 protein is CASKRQGVTDTQYF. CDR3 DNA sequence: TGTGCCAGCAAAAGACAGGGGGTCACAGATACGCAGTATTTT. Filled out from reference TRBV7-8 and TRBJ2-3, the complete variable domain reads GAGVSQSPRYKVAKRGQDVALRCDPISGHVSLFWYQQALGQGPEFLTYFQNEAQLDKSGLPSDRFFAERPEGSVSTLKIQRTQQEDSAVYLCASKRQGVTDTQYFGPGTRLTVL.

Concerning this clone itself: The germline gene is not matched at one end of the junction; a read error may be the cause. The genes are TRBV2 and TRBJ2-7; no definite D call. Germline CDR1 is SNHLY and CDR2 is FYNNEI. The CDR3 has 12 amino acids. The CDR3 is CASSEAMGISVF. In nucleotides, the CDR3 is TGTGCCAGCAGTGAAGCGATGGGCATCTCAGTCTTC.

A note on this clone: The same CDR3 also results from other DNA sequences found in this sample. The rearrangement uses TRBV6-5 and TRBJ2-3; possibly TRBD2 for D (5 bases). V dropped 0 bases and J dropped 2 bases, with 9 bases sitting between them. This CDR3 is built from 15 residues. In germline, CDR1 is MNHEY, CDR2 SVGAGI. The CDR3 nucleotides are TGTGCCAGCAGTTACTCTGCGGGTGACACAGATACGCAGTATTTT. This sequence encodes CASSYSAGDTDTQYF.